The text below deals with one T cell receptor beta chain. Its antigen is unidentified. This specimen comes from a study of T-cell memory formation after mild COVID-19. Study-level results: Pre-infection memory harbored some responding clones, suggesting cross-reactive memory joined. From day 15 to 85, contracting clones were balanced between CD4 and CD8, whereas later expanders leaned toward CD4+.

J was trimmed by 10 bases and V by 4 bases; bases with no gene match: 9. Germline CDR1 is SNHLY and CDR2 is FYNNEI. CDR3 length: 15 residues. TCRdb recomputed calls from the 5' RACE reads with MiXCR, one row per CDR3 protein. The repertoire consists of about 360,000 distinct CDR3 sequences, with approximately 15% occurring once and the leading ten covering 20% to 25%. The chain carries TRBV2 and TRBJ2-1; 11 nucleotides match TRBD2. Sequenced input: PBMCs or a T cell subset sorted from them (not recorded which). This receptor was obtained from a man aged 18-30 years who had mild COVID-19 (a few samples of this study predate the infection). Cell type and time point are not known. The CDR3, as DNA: TGTGCCAGCAGTGCCCTAGCGGGGGGCCTCAGAGAGCAGTTCTTC. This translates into CASSALAGGLREQFF. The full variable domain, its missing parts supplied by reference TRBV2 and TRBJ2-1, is EPEVTQTPSHQVTQMGQEVILRCVPISNHLYFYWYRQILGQKVEFLVSFYNNEISEKSEIFDDQFSVERPDGSNFTLKIRSTKLEDSAMYFCASSALAGGLREQFFGPGTRLTVL.